The rows below give T cell receptor beta chains drawn from one sample of a study of cytomegalovirus exposure and HLA in healthy donors. The method was immunoSEQ multiplex PCR; TCRdb's version includes in-frame clones alone and lacks a portion of them. The profile covers some 140,000 clones, with about 76% appearing a single time and 7.7% taken by the ten largest. The sequenced material came from PBMCs. These receptors all stem from a man aged 30 to 45 in good health and CMV-seropositive. The CDR3 runs from the conserved cysteine through the conserved F or W. Fields, in order: CDR3 DNA, CDR3 protein, clone size, D gene, V gene, J gene. The D gene is left open where the match is weak. Rows may omit the clone size; those that give it use once, few, many or a size class.

TGTGCCAGTAGGTCGGACCAAGAGACCCAGTACTTC	CASRSDQETQYF	.	.	TRBV19	TRBJ2-5
TGTGCCAGCAGCCAGCGACTAGCGGGGGCAGATACGCAGTATTTT	CASSQRLAGADTQYF	.	TRBD2	TRBV7-2	TRBJ2-3
TGCGCCAGCAGTGAGTCGAACAGCTCCTACAATGAGCAGTTCTTC	CASSESNSSYNEQFF	.	.	TRBV10-1	TRBJ2-1
TGCAGCGTAGCTAGCGGGAGTGAGACCCAGTACTTC	CSVASGSETQYF	few	TRBD2	TRBV29-1	TRBJ2-5
TGTGCCAGCAGCCCTTGGACAGGGGGGAACACCGGGGAGCTGTTTTTT	CASSPWTGGNTGELFF	once	TRBD1	TRBV9	TRBJ2-2
TGTGCCAGCAGCTTAGCTCGGGGGTCTGGCTACACCTTC	CASSLARGSGYTF	.	.	TRBV7-6	TRBJ1-2
TGTGCCAGCAGTGTCCTCGGGACCCAGTACTTC	CASSVLGTQYF	.	.	TRBV2	TRBJ2-5
TGTGCCAGCAGCTTAGTCCCGACAGGGTGGTCGCGGATACTTGGCTACACCTTC	CASSLVPTGWSRILGYTF	few	TRBD1	TRBV7-2	TRBJ1-2
TGTGCCAGCAGTCTCTCACCCGGGACAGGGTACCGAAGGGAGAAGTACTTC	CASSLSPGTGYRREKYF	.	TRBD1	TRBV27	TRBJ2-7
TGCGCCAGCAGCTTGAATCCCGACTACCGAAATTCACCCCTCCACTTT	CASSLNPDYRNSPLHF	.	.	TRBV5-1	TRBJ1-6
TGTGCCAGCAGCTTCCGACAGGGGGCGAACACTGAAGCTTTCTTT	CASSFRQGANTEAFF	.	TRBD1	TRBV7-8	TRBJ1-1
TGCGCCAGCAGCTTGGTTGGACAGGGTAGAACCGGGGAGCTGTTTTTT	CASSLVGQGRTGELFF	.	TRBD1	TRBV5-1	TRBJ2-2
TGTGCCAGCAGCTTAGAAGGGAGCCTGAGCGCCTACGAGCAGTACTTC	CASSLEGSLSAYEQYF	.	.	TRBV7-2	TRBJ2-7
TGTGCCAGCAGCGTAGGCGGGGGCCAGTCCTACAATGAGCAGTTCTTC	CASSVGGGQSYNEQFF	.	.	TRBV9	TRBJ2-1
TGTGCCAGCAGTTGGCAGGGGAGAGGGTGGACCCAGTACTTC	CASSWQGRGWTQYF	.	.	TRBV28	TRBJ2-5
TGTGCCAGCTACCCTTGGGTGGGGGCTGATAACTATGGCTACACCTTC	CASYPWVGADNYGYTF	.	.	TRBV2	TRBJ1-2
TGTGCCAGCAGTGAGCTAGGAGTAGCCGGGGAGCTGTTTTTT	CASSELGVAGELFF	.	.	TRBV2	TRBJ2-2
TGTGCCAGCTCACCTCGAGTAGCGGGAGAAGAGACCCAGTACTTC	CASSPRVAGEETQYF	.	TRBD2	TRBV18	TRBJ2-5
TGTGCCAGCAGCTTGGGGACTGCCTACGAGCAGTACTTC	CASSLGTAYEQYF	.	.	TRBV11-2	TRBJ2-7
TGTGCCAGCAGTCTCAGGAGGGGCCCAGGGAATGAGCAGTTCTTC	CASSLRRGPGNEQFF	.	.	TRBV27	TRBJ2-1
TGTGCCAGCAGCCGGAACACCGGGGAGCTGTTTTTT	CASSRNTGELFF	.	.	TRBV7-2	TRBJ2-2
TGTGCCAGCAGCCCAACCAGGACTAGCGGGGGGCCCTACGAGCAGTACTTC	CASSPTRTSGGPYEQYF	.	TRBD2	TRBV7-2	TRBJ2-7
TGTGCCAGCAGCCCCCGGACAGGGGGGCCCGATACGCAGTATTTT	CASSPRTGGPDTQYF	.	TRBD1	TRBV11-2	TRBJ2-3
TGTGCCAGCAGCTTAGAACAGCGGGGGGGAGGGGCAGATACGCAGTATTTT	CASSLEQRGGGADTQYF	.	TRBD2	TRBV7-8	TRBJ2-3
TGCGCCAGCAGCCAATACCGGGGGGCCAATGAGCAGTTCTTC	CASSQYRGANEQFF	.	.	TRBV4-1	TRBJ2-1
TGTGCCAGCAGTCCGGATCAGCCCCAGCATTTT	CASSPDQPQHF	.	.	TRBV28	TRBJ1-5
TGTGCCAGCAGCTTGGAGGGCAGGGCCAGCTATGGCTACACCTTC	CASSLEGRASYGYTF	.	.	TRBV5-4	TRBJ1-2
TGTGCCAGCAGCTTGATGGCACAGGGCATCGGGGAGCTGTTTTTT	CASSLMAQGIGELFF	.	.	TRBV5-5	TRBJ2-2
TGTGCCAGTGGACAGGGGAACGAGCAGTACTTC	CASGQGNEQYF	.	TRBD1	TRBV27	TRBJ2-7
TGTGCCAGCAGTCCTCCGGGACAGCGGAATCAGCCCCAGCATTTT	CASSPPGQRNQPQHF	.	TRBD1	TRBV7-2	TRBJ1-5
TGTGCTAGTGGTTGGGGGGAGGTCGAGCAGTACTTC	CASGWGEVEQYF	.	.	TRBV12-5	TRBJ2-7
TGTGCCAGCAGCGTAGGTGTAGCGGGAGTCTCCTACGAGCAGTACTTC	CASSVGVAGVSYEQYF	.	TRBD2	TRBV9	TRBJ2-7
TGTGCCAGCAGCGTAGACAATGAACAGCCCCAGCATTTT	CASSVDNEQPQHF	.	.	TRBV9	TRBJ1-5
TGTGCCAGCAGCTTAAGGGGTTACTACACCTTC	CASSLRGYYTF	.	.	TRBV7-9	TRBJ1-2
TGTGCCTTAAACCGGGACAGGGGCACTTCATTCTTC	CALNRDRGTSFF	.	TRBD1	TRBV30	TRBJ2-1
TGTGCCAGCAGTCCCCCGGGACTAGCGGGATACTACGAGCAGTACTTC	CASSPPGLAGYYEQYF	.	TRBD2	TRBV27	TRBJ2-7
TGTGCCAGCAGTGAAGAGCCTGAGCAGTTCTTC	CASSEEPEQFF	.	.	TRBV6-1	TRBJ2-1
TGCGCCAGCAGCTTGGGGGGGGGCGTCACCAAAGAGACCCAGTACTTC	CASSLGGGVTKETQYF	.	.	TRBV5-1	TRBJ2-5
TGTGCCAGCAGCCCGGACAGGGGGCGGGGTGAAAAACTGTTTTTT	CASSPDRGRGEKLFF	few	TRBD1	TRBV11-2	TRBJ1-4
TGTGCCAGCAGTGGATCGACAGGGCGAGGGAATCAGCCCCAGCATTTT	CASSGSTGRGNQPQHF	.	TRBD1	TRBV6-1	TRBJ1-5
TGTGCCAGCCAGAAAGGGACACGACCTGGAAACACCATATATTTT	CASQKGTRPGNTIYF	.	.	TRBV6-5	TRBJ1-3
TGCAGTGCTCGACAGGGGTACGAGCAGTACTTC	CSARQGYEQYF	once	TRBD1	TRBV20-1	TRBJ2-7
TGTGCCACCAGGATACAGGGGATGAGAGAGGACGAGCAGTACTTC	CATRIQGMREDEQYF	.	TRBD1	TRBV10-3	TRBJ2-7
TGTGCCAGCAGCATGGGACAGGGGCCTTCCTACGAGCAGTACTTC	CASSMGQGPSYEQYF	.	TRBD1	TRBV7-8	TRBJ2-7
TGTGCCACCGTTAGTGGGGCTAGCGGACAAGAGACCCAGTACTTC	CATVSGASGQETQYF	.	TRBD2	TRBV27	TRBJ2-5
TGTGCCAGTAGTATCCCGCAGGGGACGGGCACTGAAGCTTTCTTT	CASSIPQGTGTEAFF	.	.	TRBV19	TRBJ1-1
TGTGCCATCAGTGAGTCCGCGACTGAAGCTTTCTTT	CAISESATEAFF	once	.	TRBV10-3	TRBJ1-1
TGTGCCAGTCAGACCGGGATTAATCAGCCCCAGCATTTT	CASQTGINQPQHF	.	.	TRBV6-5	TRBJ1-5
TGTGCCAGCAGTCTTAAGGGACACCAGAACACTGAAGCTTTCTTT	CASSLKGHQNTEAFF	few	.	TRBV6-5	TRBJ1-1
TGTGCCAGCAGCATTTTTCGCAGGGGGCAGGAGACCCAGTACTTC	CASSIFRRGQETQYF	.	TRBD1	TRBV6-6	TRBJ2-5
TGTGCCAGCAGGCCGGGACAGCTATACGAGCAGTACTTC	CASRPGQLYEQYF	.	TRBD1	TRBV6-5	TRBJ2-7
TGTGCCTCAAAGAGGAGGGCCGGCTATGGCTACACCTTC	CASKRRAGYGYTF	few	.	TRBV19	TRBJ1-2
TGTGCCAGCTCCTCCCAGGGTTACTACAATGAGCAGTTCTTC	CASSSQGYYNEQFF	.	.	TRBV6-4	TRBJ2-1